This entry features one TCR beta chain sequence. The CDR3 length is 16 residues. Germline V gives CDR1 SNHLY, CDR2 FYNNEI. Deletions cut 6 bases from V and 11 bases from J, with 23 bases between. These data originate in a study of CD8+CD57+ T cells in acquired aplastic anemia. Patients included in sequencing had previously demonstrated CD8+CD57+ cell expansion by flow cytometry. Template material for TCR beta VDJ and CDR3 profiling consisted of genomic DNA. TCRdb passed the reads through MiXCR, listing each CDR3 protein once. The sample lists 270,000 or so distinct CDR3 sequences, 70% to 85% occurring once.

The chain joins TRBV2 to TRBJ2-6; D possibly matches TRBD1 or TRBD2 (5 bases each). The sample consisted of sorted CD4+, CD8+, or CD8+CD57+ T cells (not recorded which) from PBMCs. This receptor was taken from a human donor with aplastic anemia. The CDR3 is CASSFAGRYGAYVLTF. As DNA, the CDR3 is TGTGCCAGCAGCTTCGCGGGTAGATACGGGGCGTACGTCCTGACTTTC.